What follows is one TCR beta chain and its context. By share, this clonotype ranks as medium-sized (0.01 to 0.1%). Its antigen remains unidentified. The input lacks base qualities; no much larger clone sits a single base away. The library was generated by 5' RACE. TCRdb names NextSeq 500 as the instrument used. To allow correction of PCR and sequencing errors, the TCR library protocol tagged every TCR cDNA molecule with a unique molecular identifier. Under the source paper's analysis protocol: TCR identification, UMI-based error correction and CDR3 extraction were performed with Decombinator tools. Expanded TCRs were defined as those above a frequency of 2 per 1,000, corresponding to the top 1% of the tumor frequency distribution. Expanded tumor TCRs were classed as regional if statistically deemed absent (corrected P<0.05) from at least one tumor region, otherwise ubiquitous. Renyi diversity was computed with the R vegan package after each repertoire had been subsampled 100 times to 5,000 TCRs. CDR3 similarity networks were built from amino acid triplet string-kernel similarity, with CDR3s being connected when pairwise similarity was above 0.82. In TCRdb, the public reads were trimmed at Q25 with fastp and aligned with MiXCR, with productive beta chains retained. Every entry covers one CDR3 protein and lists the most common genes and DNA from its rows. For this entry, the V and J calls and clone size follow TCRdb and not the study's own pipeline. Recorded for this sample are around 2,600 distinct CDR3 sequences; about 8% of them occurred a single time. The ten biggest clones cover 8.5% to 10% of the sample.

This record comes from a study of spatial heterogeneity in lung cancer (dated 2019 in TCRdb). Background for the entire study: More beta-chain than alpha-chain transcripts were consistently detected, likely reflecting higher beta-chain transcript abundance. In non-small cell lung cancer, the study quantitatively compared TCR alpha and beta repertoires across several tumor regions, matched nontumor lung, and blood. TCR repertoire features were related to nonsynonymous mutation counts determined by whole-exome sequencing of tumor tissue. In the raw uncorrected reads, each unique combination of TCR and UMI appeared more than ten times on average. Both alpha and beta chains were TCR-sequenced in 210 or so tumor regions, roughly 70 matched nontumor lung samples and roughly 54 PBMC samples obtained at surgery. TCR transcript counts in tumor regions correlated strongly with a T cell transcriptional module score from matched bulk RNA-seq. The investigation overall reported the following: A correlation was observed between the number of expanded intratumoral alpha and beta TCRs and the tumor nonsynonymous mutation count. Counts of ubiquitous and regional expanded TCRs correlated with counts of ubiquitous and regional nonsynonymous mutations, respectively. TCR-seq coverage of tumor T cells was estimated to be only about 7% for alpha chains and roughly 13% for beta chains. Additional single-cell paired TCR alpha and beta sequencing was considered necessary to confirm, at a functional level, the hypothesis that regional TCRs recognize regional mutations.

Reading the label with the study, this specimen's time point is: sample taken at primary tumor resection. The donors were 65 to 90 patients from the lung TRACERx cohort who had early-stage, untreated non-small cell lung cancer. TCR sequencing used whole RNA extracted from tumor and nontumor lung tissue, or from cryopreserved PBMC samples, without cell sorting. Only patients with enough RNA available from two or more tumor regions were chosen for TCR sequencing. Tumor and adjacent nontumor lung specimens were reviewed by a lung pathologist before selection. The CDR3 holds 16 amino acids from the cysteine to the phenylalanine. Left in the record is the CDR3 DNA by itself, 48 bases read in frame from the first base. V is reduced by 5 bases and J by 4 bases, leaving a spacing of 20 bases between them. Per the germline V gene, SGHVS is the CDR1 and FQNEAQ is the CDR2.

The sequence came from a female donor with early-stage non-small cell lung cancer. Specimen: lung tumor tissue, collected at surgery. This chain joins TRBV7-8 to TRBJ1-2; there is no confident call for the D gene. Here is the DNA: TGTGCCAGCAGCATACGTGATCGGGGTCTGGGCTATGGCTACACCTTC. The encoded protein is CASSIRDRGLGYGYTF.